The 4 T cell receptor beta chains presented below share a single source sample, sequenced in a study of early stage breast cancer tumors. Clones were sequenced by immunoSEQ multiplex PCR, and TCRdb holds only the in-frame ones, with some missing. The sample comprises over 6,500 clones, 62% of which are singletons, and 5.5% to 8% rests with the top ten. The specimen sequenced was breast tumor tissue. The receptors were gathered from a person aged 70 to 85 with breast cancer.

The chain couples TRBV18 to TRBJ1-1; 7 nucleotides line up with TRBD1. Germline V gives CDR1 KGHSH, CDR2 LQKENI. This CDR3 comprises 13 residues. Germline trimming cut 3 bases from V and 8 bases from J; bases unmatched to any gene: 6. CDR3 DNA: TGTGCCAGCTCACCGGCCCAGGGGGTGGAAGCTTTCTTT. The encoded protein is CASSPAQGVEAFF. The full variable domain, rest sourced from reference TRBV18 and TRBJ1-1, is NAGVMQNPRHLVRRRGQEARLRCSPMKGHSHVYWYRQLPEEGLKFMVYLQKENIIDESGMPKERFSAEFPKEGPSILRIQQVVRGDSAAYFCASSPAQGVEAFFGQGTRLTVV.

The chain carries TRBV2 and TRBJ2-7; 10 bases are shared with TRBD2. CDR3 length equals 15 residues. The germline V gene encodes CDR1 SNHLY and CDR2 FYNNEI. V trimming: 5 bases; J trimming: 3 bases; junction bases outside the gene matches: 7. The CDR3 protein is CASSPLAGVRYEQYF. CDR3 nucleotide sequence: TGTGCCAGCAGTCCTCTAGCGGGGGTGCGCTACGAGCAGTACTTC.

The chain carries TRBV6-5 and TRBJ1-5; 12 nucleotides align to TRBD1. Trimming cost V 8 bases and J 5 bases; bases outside gene matches: 7. This CDR3 is 15 amino acids long. Per germline, CDR1 MNHEY and CDR2 SVGAGI. The CDR3 is CASRRDRGLDQPQHF. The CDR3 DNA reads TGTGCCAGCCGACGGGACAGGGGGCTCGATCAGCCCCAGCATTTT.

The CDR3 DNA reads TGTGCCAGCAGTCCGGCGGGGGGTTCGGCCCTCCACTTT. Encoded protein: CASSPAGGSALHF. The chain recombines TRBV27 with TRBJ1-6; tentative D call: TRBD1 (5 bases). Trimming pared 5 bases from V and 14 bases from J, leaving 16 bases between. CDR1 and CDR2 (germline): MNHEY, SMNVEV (reference sequence). The CDR3 totals 13 residues.